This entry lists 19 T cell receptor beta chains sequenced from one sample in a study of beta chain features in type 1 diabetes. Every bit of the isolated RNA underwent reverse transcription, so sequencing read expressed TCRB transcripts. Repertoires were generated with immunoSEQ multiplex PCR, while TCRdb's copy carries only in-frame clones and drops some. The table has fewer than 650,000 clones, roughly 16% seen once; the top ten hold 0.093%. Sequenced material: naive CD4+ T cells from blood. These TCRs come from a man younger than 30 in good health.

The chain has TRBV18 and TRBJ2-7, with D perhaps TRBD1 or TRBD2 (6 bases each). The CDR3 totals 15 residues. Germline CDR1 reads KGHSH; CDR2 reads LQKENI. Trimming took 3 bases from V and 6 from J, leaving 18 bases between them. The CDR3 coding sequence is TGTGCCAGCTCACCCGTGAGGGGGGCGCCCGGCGAGCAGTACTTC. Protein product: CASSPVRGAPGEQYF.

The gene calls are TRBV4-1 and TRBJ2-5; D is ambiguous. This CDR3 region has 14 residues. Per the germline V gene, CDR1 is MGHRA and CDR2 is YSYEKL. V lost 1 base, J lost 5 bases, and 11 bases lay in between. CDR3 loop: CASSQVQGMETQYF. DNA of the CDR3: TGCGCCAGCAGCCAAGTTCAAGGGATGGAGACCCAGTACTTC.

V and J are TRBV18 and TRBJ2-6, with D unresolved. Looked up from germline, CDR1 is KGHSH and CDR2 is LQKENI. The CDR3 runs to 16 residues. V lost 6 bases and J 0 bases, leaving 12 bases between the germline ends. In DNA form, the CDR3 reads TGTGCCAGCTCCCCTACGCGGATCTCTGGGGCCAACGTCCTGACTTTC. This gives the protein CASSPTRISGANVLTF.

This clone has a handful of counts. The CDR3 here is CASSGTGTGHYGYTF. For the CDR3, the DNA is TGTGCCAGCTCGGGGACCGGGACAGGCCACTATGGCTACACCTTC. The rearrangement uses TRBV18 and TRBJ1-2; 8 bases line up with TRBD1. Germline CDR1 and CDR2: KGHSH and LQKENI. The CDR3 has 15 residues. Unmatched junction bases numbered 9, after V lost 6 bases and J lost 3 bases.

CDR3 loop: CSVNRQVNTEAFF. The CDR3 DNA reads as TGCAGCGTTAATCGACAGGTGAACACTGAAGCTTTCTTT. The chain employs TRBV29-1 and TRBJ1-1, with D perhaps matching TRBD1 (6 bases). This CDR3 spans 13 amino acids. In germline, CDR1 is SQVTM, CDR2 ANQGSEA. V dropped 5 bases and J dropped 0 bases, with 10 bases sitting between them.

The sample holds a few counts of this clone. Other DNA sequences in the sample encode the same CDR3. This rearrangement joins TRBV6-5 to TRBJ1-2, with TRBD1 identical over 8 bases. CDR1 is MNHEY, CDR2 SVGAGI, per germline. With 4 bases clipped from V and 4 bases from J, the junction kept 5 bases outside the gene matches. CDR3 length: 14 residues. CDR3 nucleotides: TGTGCCAGCAGTTCTGGACAGGGAGGCTATGGCTACACCTTC. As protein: CASSSGQGGYGYTF.

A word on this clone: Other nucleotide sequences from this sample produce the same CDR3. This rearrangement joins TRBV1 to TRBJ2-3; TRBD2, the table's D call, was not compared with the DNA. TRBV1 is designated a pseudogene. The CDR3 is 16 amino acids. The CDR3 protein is CTSQRGGLGHTDTQYF. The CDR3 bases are TGCACCAGCCAACGGGGGGGCCTAGGACACACAGATACTCAGTATTTT.

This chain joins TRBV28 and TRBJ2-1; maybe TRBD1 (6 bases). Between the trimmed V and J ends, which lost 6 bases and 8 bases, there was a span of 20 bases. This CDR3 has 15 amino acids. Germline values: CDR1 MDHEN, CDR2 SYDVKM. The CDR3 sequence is CASRRFSGQSYEQFF. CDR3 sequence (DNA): TGTGCCAGCAGGCGATTTTCCGGACAGTCTTATGAGCAGTTCTTC.

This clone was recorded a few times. The DNA for the CDR3 is TGTGCCACCTCGAGAATGGGACCCAGCACAGATACGCAGTATTTT. Translated, it gives CATSRMGPSTDTQYF. The chain combines TRBV2 with TRBJ2-3; either TRBD1 or TRBD2 may supply D (5 bases each). The CDR3 spans 15 residues. Looked up from germline, CDR1 is SNHLY and CDR2 is FYNNEI. The V and J ends lost 10 bases and 0 bases respectively, with 17 bases between them.

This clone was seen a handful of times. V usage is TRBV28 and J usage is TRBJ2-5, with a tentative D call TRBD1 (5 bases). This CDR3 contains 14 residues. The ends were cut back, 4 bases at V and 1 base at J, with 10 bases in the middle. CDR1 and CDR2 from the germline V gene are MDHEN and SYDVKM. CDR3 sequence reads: CASSSDRFQETQYF. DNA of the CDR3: TGTGCCAGCAGTTCTGACAGATTCCAAGAGACCCAGTACTTC.

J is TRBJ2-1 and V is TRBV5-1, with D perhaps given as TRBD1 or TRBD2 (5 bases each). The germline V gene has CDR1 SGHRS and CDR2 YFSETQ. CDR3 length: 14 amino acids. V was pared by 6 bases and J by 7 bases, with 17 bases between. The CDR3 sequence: CASTAGSIGNEQFF. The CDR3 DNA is TGCGCCAGCACGGCAGGGAGTATCGGGAATGAGCAGTTCTTC.

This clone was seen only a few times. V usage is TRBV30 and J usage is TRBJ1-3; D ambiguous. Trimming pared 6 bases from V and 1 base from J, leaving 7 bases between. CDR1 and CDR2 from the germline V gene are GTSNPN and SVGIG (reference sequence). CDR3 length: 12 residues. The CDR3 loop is CACTQSGNTIYF. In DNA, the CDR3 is TGTGCCTGTACTCAATCTGGAAACACCATATATTTT.

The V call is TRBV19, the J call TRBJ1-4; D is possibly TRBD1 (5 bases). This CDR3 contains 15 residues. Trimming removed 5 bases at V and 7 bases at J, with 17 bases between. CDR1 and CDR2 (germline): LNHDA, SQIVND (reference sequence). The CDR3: CASSPGLYSSEKLFF. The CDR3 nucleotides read TGTGCCAGTAGTCCAGGGTTGTACTCGAGTGAAAAACTGTTTTTT.

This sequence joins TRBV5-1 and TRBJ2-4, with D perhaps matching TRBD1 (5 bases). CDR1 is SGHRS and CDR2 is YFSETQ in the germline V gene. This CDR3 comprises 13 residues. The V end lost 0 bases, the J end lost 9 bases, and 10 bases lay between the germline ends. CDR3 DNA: TGCGCCAGCAGCTTGGGGGATAGGGGCATTCAGTACTTC. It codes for CASSLGDRGIQYF.

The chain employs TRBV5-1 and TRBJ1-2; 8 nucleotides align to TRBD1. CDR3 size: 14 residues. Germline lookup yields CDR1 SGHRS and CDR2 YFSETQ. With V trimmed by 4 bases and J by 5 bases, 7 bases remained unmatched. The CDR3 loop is CASSVQGERYGYTF. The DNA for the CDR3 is TGCGCCAGCAGCGTACAGGGGGAGAGGTATGGCTACACCTTC.

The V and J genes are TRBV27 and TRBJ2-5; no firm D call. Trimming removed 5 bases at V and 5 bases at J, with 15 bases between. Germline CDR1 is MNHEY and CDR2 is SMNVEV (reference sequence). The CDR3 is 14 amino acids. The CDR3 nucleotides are TGTGCCAGCAGTACTCCGCGAGTGGGGGAGACCCAGTACTTC. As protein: CASSTPRVGETQYF.

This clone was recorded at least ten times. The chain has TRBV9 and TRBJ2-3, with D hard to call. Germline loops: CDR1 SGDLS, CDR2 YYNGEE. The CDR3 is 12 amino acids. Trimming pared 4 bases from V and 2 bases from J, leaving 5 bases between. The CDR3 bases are TGTGCCAGCAGCCTCAACACAGATACGCAGTATTTT. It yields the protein CASSLNTDTQYF.

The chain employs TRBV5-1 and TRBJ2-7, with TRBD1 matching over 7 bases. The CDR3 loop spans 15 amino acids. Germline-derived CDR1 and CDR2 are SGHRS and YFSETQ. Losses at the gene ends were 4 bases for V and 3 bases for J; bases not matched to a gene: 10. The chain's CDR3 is CASSISTGYNYEQYF. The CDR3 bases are TGCGCCAGCAGCATCTCGACAGGGTATAACTACGAGCAGTACTTC.

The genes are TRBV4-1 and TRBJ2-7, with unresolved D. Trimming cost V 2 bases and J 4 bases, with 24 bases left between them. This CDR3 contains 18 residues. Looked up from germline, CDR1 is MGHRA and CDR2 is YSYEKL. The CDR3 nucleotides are TGCGCCAGCAGCCAAATTTCCGGGCCAAGAGACGGCATATACGAGCAGTACTTC. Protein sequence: CASSQISGPRDGIYEQYF.